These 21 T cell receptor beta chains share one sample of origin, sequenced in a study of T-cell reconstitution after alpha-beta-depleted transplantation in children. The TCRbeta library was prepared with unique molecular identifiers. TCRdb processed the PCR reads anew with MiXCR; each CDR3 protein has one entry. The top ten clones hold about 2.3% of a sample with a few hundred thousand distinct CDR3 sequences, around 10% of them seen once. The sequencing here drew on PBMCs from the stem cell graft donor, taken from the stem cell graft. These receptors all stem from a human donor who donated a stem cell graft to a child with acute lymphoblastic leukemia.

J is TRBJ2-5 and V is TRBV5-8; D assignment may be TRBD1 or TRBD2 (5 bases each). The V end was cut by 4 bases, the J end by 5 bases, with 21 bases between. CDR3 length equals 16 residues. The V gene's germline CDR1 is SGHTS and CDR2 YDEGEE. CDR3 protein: CASSPYGDGRRETQYF. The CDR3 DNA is TGTGCCAGCAGCCCCTACGGGGACGGTCGGAGGGAGACCCAGTACTTC.

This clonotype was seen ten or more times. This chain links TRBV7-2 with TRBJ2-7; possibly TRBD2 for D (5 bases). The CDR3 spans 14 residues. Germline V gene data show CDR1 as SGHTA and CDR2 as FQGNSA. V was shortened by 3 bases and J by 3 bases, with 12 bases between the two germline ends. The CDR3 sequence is CASSFGGRRYEQYF. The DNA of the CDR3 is TGTGCCAGCAGCTTCGGCGGGCGGCGCTACGAGCAGTACTTC.

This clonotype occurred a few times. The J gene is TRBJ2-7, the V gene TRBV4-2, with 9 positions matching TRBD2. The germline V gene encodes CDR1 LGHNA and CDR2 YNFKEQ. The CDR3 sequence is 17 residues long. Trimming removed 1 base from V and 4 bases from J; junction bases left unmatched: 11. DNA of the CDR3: TGTGCCAGCAGCCAAGTGGGAGGTCTAGCGGGATATTACGAGCAGTACTTC. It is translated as CASSQVGGLAGYYEQYF.

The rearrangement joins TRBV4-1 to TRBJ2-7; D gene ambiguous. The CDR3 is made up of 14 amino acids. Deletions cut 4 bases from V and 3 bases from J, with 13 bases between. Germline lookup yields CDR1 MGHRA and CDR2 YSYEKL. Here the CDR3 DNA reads TGCGCCAGCAGCCTTTCCAGGAACTACTACGAGCAGTACTTC. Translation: CASSLSRNYYEQYF.

The CDR3 protein is CSAPDPQGAMSLDTGELFF. The DNA for the CDR3 is TGCAGTGCTCCTGACCCACAGGGGGCGATGAGTTTGGACACCGGGGAGCTGTTTTTT. This rearrangement joins TRBV20-1 to TRBJ2-2, with 9 bases aligning to TRBD1. Germline V gives CDR1 DFQATT, CDR2 SNEGSKA (reference sequence). This CDR3 region has 19 residues. The ends lost 5 bases at V and 3 bases at J; junction bases unmatched: 19.

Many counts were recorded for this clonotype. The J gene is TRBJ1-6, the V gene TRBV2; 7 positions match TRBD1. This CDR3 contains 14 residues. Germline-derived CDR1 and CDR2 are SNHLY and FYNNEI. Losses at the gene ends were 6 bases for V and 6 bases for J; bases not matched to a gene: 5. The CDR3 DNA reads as TGTGCCAGCAGACGGACAGGCACTAATTCACCCCTCCACTTT. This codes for CASRRTGTNSPLHF.

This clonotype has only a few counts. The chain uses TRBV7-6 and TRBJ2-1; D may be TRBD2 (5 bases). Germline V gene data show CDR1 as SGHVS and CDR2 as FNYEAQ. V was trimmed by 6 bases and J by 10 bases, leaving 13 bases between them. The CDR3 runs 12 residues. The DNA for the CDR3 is TGTGCCAGCAGGGACTGGGTTGGCGAGCAGTTCTTC. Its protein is CASRDWVGEQFF.

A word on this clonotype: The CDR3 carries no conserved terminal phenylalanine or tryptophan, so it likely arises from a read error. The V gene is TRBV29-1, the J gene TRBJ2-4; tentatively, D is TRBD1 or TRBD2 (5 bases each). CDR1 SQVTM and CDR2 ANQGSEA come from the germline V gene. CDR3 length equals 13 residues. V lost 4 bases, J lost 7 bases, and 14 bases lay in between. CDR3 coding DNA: TGCAGCGTTGCTTGGGGGTCTAGGAACATTCAGTACTCC. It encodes CSVAWGSRNIQYS.

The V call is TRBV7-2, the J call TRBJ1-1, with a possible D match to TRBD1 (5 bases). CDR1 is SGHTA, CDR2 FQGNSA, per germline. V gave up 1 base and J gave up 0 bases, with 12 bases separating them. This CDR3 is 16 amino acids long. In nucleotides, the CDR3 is TGTGCCAGCAGCTTAGACAACAGGACTTTGAACACTGAAGCTTTCTTT. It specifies CASSLDNRTLNTEAFF.

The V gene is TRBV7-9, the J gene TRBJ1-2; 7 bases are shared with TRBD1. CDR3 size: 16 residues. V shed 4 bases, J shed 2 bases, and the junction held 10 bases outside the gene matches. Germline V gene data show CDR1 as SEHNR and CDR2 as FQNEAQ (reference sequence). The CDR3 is CASSSSTGWDNYGYTF. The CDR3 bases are TGTGCCAGCAGCTCTTCGACAGGGTGGGACAACTATGGCTACACCTTC.

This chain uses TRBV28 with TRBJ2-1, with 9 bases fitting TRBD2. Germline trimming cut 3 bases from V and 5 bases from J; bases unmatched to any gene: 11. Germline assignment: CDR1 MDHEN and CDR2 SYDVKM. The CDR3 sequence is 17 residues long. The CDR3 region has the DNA TGTGCCAGCAGTTTCTCGGCTAGCGGGGTGACTCACAATGAGCAGTTCTTC. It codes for CASSFSASGVTHNEQFF.

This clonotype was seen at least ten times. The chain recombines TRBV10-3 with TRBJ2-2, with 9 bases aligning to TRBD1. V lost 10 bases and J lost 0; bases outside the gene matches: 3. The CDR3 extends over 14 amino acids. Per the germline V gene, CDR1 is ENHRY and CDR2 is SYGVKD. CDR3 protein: CATRQGANTGELFF. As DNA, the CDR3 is TGTGCCACTCGACAGGGGGCGAACACCGGGGAGCTGTTTTTT.

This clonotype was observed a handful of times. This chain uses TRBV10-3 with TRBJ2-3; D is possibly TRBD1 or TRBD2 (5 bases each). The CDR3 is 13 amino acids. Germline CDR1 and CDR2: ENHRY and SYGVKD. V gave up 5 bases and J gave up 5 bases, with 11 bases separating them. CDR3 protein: CAISIGDRDTQYF. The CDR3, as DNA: TGTGCCATCAGTATAGGGGACCGAGATACGCAGTATTTT.

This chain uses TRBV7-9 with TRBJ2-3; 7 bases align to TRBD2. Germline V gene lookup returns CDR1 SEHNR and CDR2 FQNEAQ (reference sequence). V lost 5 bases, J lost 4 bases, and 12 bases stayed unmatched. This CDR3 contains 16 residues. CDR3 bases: TGTGCCAGCAGCAGAAAGACGGGAGGAAGCGCAGATACGCAGTATTTT. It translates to CASSRKTGGSADTQYF.

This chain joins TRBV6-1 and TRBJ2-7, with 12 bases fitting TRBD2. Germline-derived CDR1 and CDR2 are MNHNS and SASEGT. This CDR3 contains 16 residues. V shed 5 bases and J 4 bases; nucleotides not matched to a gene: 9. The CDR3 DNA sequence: TGTGCCAGCAGTCAACCGGGGACTAGCGGGTCGTACGAGCAGTACTTC. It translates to CASSQPGTSGSYEQYF.

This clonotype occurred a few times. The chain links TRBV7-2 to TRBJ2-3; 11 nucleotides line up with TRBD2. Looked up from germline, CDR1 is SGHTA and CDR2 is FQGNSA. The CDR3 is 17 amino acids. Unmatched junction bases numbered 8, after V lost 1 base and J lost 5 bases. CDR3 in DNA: TGTGCCAGCAGCTTAGTAGGACTAGCGGGTGAATTAGATACGCAGTATTTT. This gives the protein CASSLVGLAGELDTQYF.

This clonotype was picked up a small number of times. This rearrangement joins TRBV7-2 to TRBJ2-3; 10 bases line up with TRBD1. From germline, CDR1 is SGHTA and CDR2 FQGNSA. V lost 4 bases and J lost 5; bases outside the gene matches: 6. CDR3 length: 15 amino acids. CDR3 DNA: TGTGCCAGCAGCTGGGGGACAGGGGTTGGAGATACGCAGTATTTT. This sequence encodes CASSWGTGVGDTQYF.

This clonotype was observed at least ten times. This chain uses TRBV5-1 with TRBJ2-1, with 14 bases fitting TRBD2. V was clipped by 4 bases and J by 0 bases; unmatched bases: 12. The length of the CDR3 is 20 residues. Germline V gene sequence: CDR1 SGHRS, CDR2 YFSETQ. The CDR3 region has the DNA TGCGCCAGCAGCACCGGACTAGCGGGAGGACAAAGTAGCTCCTACAATGAGCAGTTCTTC. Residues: CASSTGLAGGQSSSYNEQFF.

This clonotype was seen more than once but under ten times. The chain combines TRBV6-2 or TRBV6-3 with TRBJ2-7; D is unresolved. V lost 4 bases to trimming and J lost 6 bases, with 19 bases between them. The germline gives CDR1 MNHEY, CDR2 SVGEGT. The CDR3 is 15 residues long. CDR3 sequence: CASSSPMMGNIEQYF. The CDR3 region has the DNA TGTGCCAGCAGTTCGCCCATGATGGGGAATATCGAGCAGTACTTC.

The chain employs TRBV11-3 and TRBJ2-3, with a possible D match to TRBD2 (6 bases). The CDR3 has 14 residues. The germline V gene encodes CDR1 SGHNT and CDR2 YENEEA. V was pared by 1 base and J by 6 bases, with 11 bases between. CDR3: CASSLVASVDTQYF. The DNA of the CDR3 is TGTGCCAGCAGCTTAGTCGCTAGCGTGGATACGCAGTATTTT. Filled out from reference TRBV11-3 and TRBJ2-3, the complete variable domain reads EAGVVQSPRYKIIEKKQPVAFWCNPISGHNTLYWYLQNLGQGPELLIRYENEEAVDDSQLPKDRFSAERLKGVDSTLKIQPAELGDSAVYLCASSLVASVDTQYFGPGTRLTVL.

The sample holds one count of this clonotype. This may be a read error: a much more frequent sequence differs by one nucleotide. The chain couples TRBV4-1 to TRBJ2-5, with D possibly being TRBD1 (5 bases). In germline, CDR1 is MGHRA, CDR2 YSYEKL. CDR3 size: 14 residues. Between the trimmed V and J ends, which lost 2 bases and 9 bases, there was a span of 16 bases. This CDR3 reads CASSQLGVGSAQYF. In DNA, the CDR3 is TGCGCCAGCAGCCAACTAGGGGTGGGGTCGGCCCAGTACTTC.